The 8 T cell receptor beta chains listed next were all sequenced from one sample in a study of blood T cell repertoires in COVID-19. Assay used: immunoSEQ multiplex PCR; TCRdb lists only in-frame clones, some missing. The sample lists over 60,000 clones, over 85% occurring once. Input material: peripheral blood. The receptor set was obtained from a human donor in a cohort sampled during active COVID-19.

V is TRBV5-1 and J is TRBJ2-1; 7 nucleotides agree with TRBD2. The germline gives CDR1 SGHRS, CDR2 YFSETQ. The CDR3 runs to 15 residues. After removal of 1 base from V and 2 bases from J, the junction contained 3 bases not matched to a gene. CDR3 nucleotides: TGCGCCAGCAGCTTGTCAGCGGGGACCTACAATGAGCAGTTCTTC. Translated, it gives CASSLSAGTYNEQFF.

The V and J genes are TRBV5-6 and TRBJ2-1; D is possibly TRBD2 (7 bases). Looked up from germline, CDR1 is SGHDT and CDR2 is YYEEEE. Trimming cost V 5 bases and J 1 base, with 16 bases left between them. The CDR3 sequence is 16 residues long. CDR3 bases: TGTGCCAGCAGGAGGCGGGGGCGAACTTCCTACAATGAGCAGTTCTTC. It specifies CASRRRGRTSYNEQFF.

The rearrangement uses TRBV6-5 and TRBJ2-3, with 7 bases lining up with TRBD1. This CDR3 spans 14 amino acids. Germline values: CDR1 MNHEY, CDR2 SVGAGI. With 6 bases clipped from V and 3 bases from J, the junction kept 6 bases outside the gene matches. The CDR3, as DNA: TGTGCCAGCAGAGTAGGGGGCGCGACAGATACGCAGTATTTT. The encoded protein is CASRVGGATDTQYF.

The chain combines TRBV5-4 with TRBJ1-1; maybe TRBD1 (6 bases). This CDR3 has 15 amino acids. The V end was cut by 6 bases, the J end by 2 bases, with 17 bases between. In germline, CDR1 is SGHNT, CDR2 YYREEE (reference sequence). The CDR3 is CASTKGGVSNTEAFF. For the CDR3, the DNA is TGTGCCAGCACCAAAGGGGGGGTATCTAACACTGAAGCTTTCTTT.

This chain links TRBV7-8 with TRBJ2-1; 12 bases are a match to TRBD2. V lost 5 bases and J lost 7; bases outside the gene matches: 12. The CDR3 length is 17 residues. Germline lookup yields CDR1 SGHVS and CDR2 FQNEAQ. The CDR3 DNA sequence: TGTGCCAGCAGCCGCAGATTGACTAGCGGGAGTGTGAATGAGCAGTTCTTC. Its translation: CASSRRLTSGSVNEQFF.

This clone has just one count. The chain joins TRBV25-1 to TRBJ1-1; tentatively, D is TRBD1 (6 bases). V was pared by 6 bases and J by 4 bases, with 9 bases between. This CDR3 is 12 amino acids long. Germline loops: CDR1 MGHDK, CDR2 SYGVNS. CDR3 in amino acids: CASSKGGTEAFF. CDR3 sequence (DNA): TGTGCCAGCAGCAAAGGGGGCACTGAAGCTTTCTTT.

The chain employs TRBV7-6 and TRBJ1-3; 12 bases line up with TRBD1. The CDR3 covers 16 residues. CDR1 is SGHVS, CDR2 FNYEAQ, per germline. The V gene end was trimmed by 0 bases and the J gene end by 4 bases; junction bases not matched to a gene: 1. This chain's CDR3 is CASSLAGQGAGNTIYF. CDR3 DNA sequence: TGTGCCAGCAGCTTAGCGGGACAGGGGGCCGGAAACACCATATATTTT. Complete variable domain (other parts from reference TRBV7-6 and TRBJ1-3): GAGVSQSPRYKVTKRGQDVALRCDPISGHVSLYWYRQALGQGPEFLTYFNYEAQQDKSGLPNDRFSAERPEGSISTLTIQRTEQRDSAMYRCASSLAGQGAGNTIYFGEGSWLTVV.

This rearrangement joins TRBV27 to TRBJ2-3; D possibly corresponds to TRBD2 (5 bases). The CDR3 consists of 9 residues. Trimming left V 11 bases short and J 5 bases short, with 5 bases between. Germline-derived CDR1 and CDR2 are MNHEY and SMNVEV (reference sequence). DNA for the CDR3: TGTGCCGAGGGAGATACGCAGTATTTT. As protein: CAEGDTQYF.